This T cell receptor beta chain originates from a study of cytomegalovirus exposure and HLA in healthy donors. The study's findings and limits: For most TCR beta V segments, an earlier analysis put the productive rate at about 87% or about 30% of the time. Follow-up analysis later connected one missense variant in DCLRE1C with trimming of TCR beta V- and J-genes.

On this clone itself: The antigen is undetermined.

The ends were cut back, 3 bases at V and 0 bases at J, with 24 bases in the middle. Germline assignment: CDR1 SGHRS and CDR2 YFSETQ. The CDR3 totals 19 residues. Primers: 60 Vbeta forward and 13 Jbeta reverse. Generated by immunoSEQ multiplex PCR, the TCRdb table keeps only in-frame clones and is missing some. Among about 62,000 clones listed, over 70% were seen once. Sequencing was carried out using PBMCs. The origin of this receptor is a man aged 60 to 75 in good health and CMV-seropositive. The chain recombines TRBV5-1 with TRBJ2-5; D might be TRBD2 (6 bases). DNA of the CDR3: TGCGCCAGCAGCTGGGGGGTTGGAAGACGGCTCAACCACCAAGAGACCCAGTACTTC. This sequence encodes CASSWGVGRRLNHQETQYF.